Here is one TCR beta chain with its context. The table came from immunoSEQ multiplex PCR; TCRdb's copy has only in-frame clones and leaves some out. The data show 70,000 to 80,000 clones, about 88% seen once. This sample was taken from a study of control samples from healthy donors and cancer patients. Per the germline V gene, CDR1 is LNHNV and CDR2 is YYDKDF (reference sequence). Unmatched junction bases numbered 9, after V lost 5 bases and J lost 9 bases. The CDR3 covers 14 residues. The chain carries TRBV15 and TRBJ1-1, with 10 bases fitting TRBD1. Sequenced: blood. The TCR was taken from a woman between 45 and 60 years old in good health. In nucleotides, the CDR3 is TGTGCCACCAGCGCCGACAGGGGGCCGGAAAAAGCTTTCTTT. This translates into CATSADRGPEKAFF.